Listed here are 12 T cell receptor beta chains from one sample, sequenced in a study of Ad26.COV2.S vaccination and SARS-CoV-2 variants. Described treatment: about 20 received Ad26.COV2.S at low or high dose, single or two shots; 5 received placebo; per-sample allocation not given. At day 63 after the first vaccine or placebo injection, samples were drawn. TCRdb keeps only in-frame clones here, not all; method: immunoSEQ multiplex PCR. The sample yields about 680,000 clones, approximately 88% seen once. Source: peripheral blood, taken in a trial of Ad26.COV2.S vaccine versus placebo. These receptor sequences come from a person aged 18-60 years who received the Ad26.COV2.S COVID-19 vaccine or a placebo.

V usage is TRBV7-2 and J usage is TRBJ2-2, with D perhaps matching TRBD1 or TRBD2 (5 bases each). This CDR3 has 13 residues. Germline V CDR1 and CDR2: SGHTA, FQGNSA. V lost 1 base, J lost 7 bases, and 7 bases lay in between. The CDR3, as DNA: TGTGCCAGCAGCTTAGGGGGGAGCGGGGAGCTGTTTTTT. This encodes CASSLGGSGELFF.

This clone was recorded once. This chain links TRBV6-5 with TRBJ1-5; 7 nucleotides agree with TRBD1. This CDR3 has 15 residues. The V segment lost 7 bases and the J segment 1 base; nucleotides outside the gene matches: 7. Germline CDR1 is MNHEY and CDR2 is SVGAGI. Written as DNA, the CDR3 is TGTGCCAGCACCTCCGGGACAGCGAGCAATCAGCCCCAGCATTTT. As protein: CASTSGTASNQPQHF.

This sequence joins TRBV5-1 and TRBJ2-1, with D unresolved. The ends were cut back, 5 bases at V and 0 bases at J, with 15 bases in the middle. In germline, CDR1 is SGHRS, CDR2 YFSETQ. This CDR3 comprises 16 residues. The CDR3 region is CASSVTAKNSYNEQFF. DNA for the CDR3: TGCGCCAGCAGTGTGACTGCTAAAAACTCCTACAATGAGCAGTTCTTC. The full variable domain, rest sourced from reference TRBV5-1 and TRBJ2-1, is KAGVTQTPRYLIKTRGQQVTLSCSPISGHRSVSWYQQTPGQGLQFLFEYFSETQRNKGNFPGRFSGRQFSNSRSEMNVSTLELGDSALYLCASSVTAKNSYNEQFFGPGTRLTVL.

The CDR3 here is CASGLSPGQGHEQYF. The CDR3 nucleotides are TGTGCTAGTGGTTTGTCACCGGGACAGGGACACGAGCAGTACTTC. The chain recombines TRBV12-5 with TRBJ2-7, with 9 nucleotides matching TRBD1. J lost 5 bases, V lost 2 bases, and 7 bases had no gene match. The V gene's germline CDR1 is LGHNT and CDR2 FRNRAP. This CDR3 contains 15 residues. Drawing the rest from reference TRBV12-5 and TRBJ2-7, the complete variable domain is DARVTQTPRHKVTEMGQEVTMRCQPILGHNTVFWYRQTMMQGLELLAYFRNRAPLDDSGMPKDRFSAEMPDATLATLKIQPSEPRDSAVYFCASGLSPGQGHEQYFGPGTRLTVT.

The genes are TRBV7-2 and TRBJ1-5; D gene ambiguous. Per germline, CDR1 SGHTA and CDR2 FQGNSA. The CDR3 length is 13 residues. V dropped 5 bases and J dropped 9 bases, with 14 bases sitting between them. This CDR3 is CASSRNSDGPQHF. The CDR3 region has the DNA TGTGCCAGCAGCCGCAACAGCGACGGGCCCCAGCATTTT. The whole variable domain, remainder taken from reference TRBV7-2 and TRBJ1-5, is GAGVSQSPSNKVTEKGKDVELRCDPISGHTALYWYRQSLGQGLEFLIYFQGNSAPDKSGLPSDRFSAERTGGSVSTLTIQRTQQEDSAVYLCASSRNSDGPQHFGDGTRLSIL.

The genes are TRBV7-3 and TRBJ2-2; D is unclear. Trimming cost V 2 bases and J 7 bases, with 8 bases left between them. This CDR3 has 13 residues. The V gene's germline CDR1 is SGHTA and CDR2 FQGTGA. CDR3 loop: CASSLRFGGELFF. Here the CDR3 DNA reads TGTGCCAGCAGCTTACGGTTTGGCGGGGAGCTGTTTTTT.

V gene TRBV6-1 combines with J gene TRBJ1-1; D gene unclear. With 3 bases removed from V and 1 base from J, the gap between germline ends came to 18 bases. Germline values: CDR1 MNHNS, CDR2 SASEGT. The CDR3 covers 17 residues. CDR3 sequence reads: CASSEVVGLGGNTEAFF. CDR3 DNA: TGTGCCAGCAGTGAGGTTGTAGGTCTAGGCGGGAACACTGAAGCTTTCTTT.

The chain combines TRBV30 with TRBJ2-3, with D possibly TRBD2 on 5 matching bases. Trimming removed 0 bases at V and 2 bases at J, with 12 bases between. Germline CDR1 is GTSNPN and CDR2 is SVGIG (reference sequence). CDR3 length: 15 residues. Written as DNA, the CDR3 is TGTGCCTGGAGTGTACTTGGGGAGCTCACAGATACGCAGTATTTT. It specifies CAWSVLGELTDTQYF.

The chain combines TRBV30 with TRBJ1-6, with TRBD1 as a possible D gene (5 bases). Deletions cut 1 base from V and 11 bases from J, with 12 bases between. CDR1 GTSNPN and CDR2 SVGIG come from the germline V gene (reference sequence). CDR3 length equals 13 residues. The CDR3: CAWSAEEGTPLHF. The DNA for the CDR3 is TGTGCCTGGAGTGCAGAAGAGGGGACACCCCTCCACTTT.

In nucleotides, the CDR3 is TGTGCCAGCAGTGTTTCGGGGGTCGGGGATGGCTACACCTTC. It is translated as CASSVSGVGDGYTF. The chain has TRBV25-1 and TRBJ1-2, with D perhaps matching TRBD1 (5 bases). There are 14 residues in the CDR3. Germline CDR1 is MGHDK and CDR2 is SYGVNS. V was clipped by 4 bases and J by 6 bases, with 15 bases between them.

The chain uses TRBV5-4 and TRBJ2-2; D ambiguous. Trimming cost V 2 bases and J 6 bases, with 14 bases left between them. The CDR3 length is 15 residues. The V gene's germline CDR1 is SGHNT and CDR2 YYREEE (reference sequence). CDR3 protein: CASSLEAGYAGELFF. CDR3 DNA: TGTGCCAGCAGCTTAGAGGCCGGGTACGCCGGGGAGCTGTTTTTT. Supplemented by reference TRBV5-4 and TRBJ2-2, the full variable domain reads ETGVTQSPTHLIKTRGQQVTLRCSSQSGHNTVSWYQQALGQGPQFIFQYYREEENGRGNFPPRFSGLQFPNYSSELNVNALELDDSALYLCASSLEAGYAGELFFGEGSRLTVL.

The V call is TRBV13, the J call TRBJ2-3; tentative D call: TRBD1 (5 bases). The V end was cut by 8 bases, the J end by 5 bases, with 11 bases between. CDR1 is PRHDT, CDR2 FYEKMQ, per germline (reference sequence). The CDR3 spans 12 residues. DNA of the CDR3: TGTGCCAGCCACGATAGGGGAGATACGCAGTATTTT. Translating it yields CASHDRGDTQYF. Based on the CDR3 plus reference TRBV13 and TRBJ2-3, the full variable domain is AAGVIQSPRHLIKEKRETATLKCYPIPRHDTVYWYQQGPGQDPQFLISFYEKMQSDKGSIPDRFSAQQFSDYHSELNMSSLELGDSALYFCASHDRGDTQYFGPGTRLTVL.